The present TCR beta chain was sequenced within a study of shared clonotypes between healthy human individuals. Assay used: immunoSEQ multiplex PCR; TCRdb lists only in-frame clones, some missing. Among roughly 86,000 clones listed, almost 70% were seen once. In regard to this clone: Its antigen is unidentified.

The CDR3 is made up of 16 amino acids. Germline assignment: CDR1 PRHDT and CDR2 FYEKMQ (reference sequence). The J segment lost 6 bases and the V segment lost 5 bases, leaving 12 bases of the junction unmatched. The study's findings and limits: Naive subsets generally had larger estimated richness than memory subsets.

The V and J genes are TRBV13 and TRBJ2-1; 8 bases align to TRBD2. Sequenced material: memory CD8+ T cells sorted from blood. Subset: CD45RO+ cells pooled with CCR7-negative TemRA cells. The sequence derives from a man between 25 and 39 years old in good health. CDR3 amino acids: CASSLFFAGGSNEQFF. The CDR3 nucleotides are TGTGCCAGCAGCCTCTTTTTTGCGGGAGGTAGCAATGAGCAGTTCTTC.